A single sample gave rise to the 4 T cell receptor beta chains below, sequenced in a study of glioma-infiltrating T cells after dendritic cell vaccination. Produced via immunoSEQ multiplex PCR; TCRdb's table is partial and in-frame only. The sample has about 87,000 clones; 80% to 85% are singletons. Time point denoted: after dendritic cell vaccination, including at tumor progression/relapse. The sample consisted of blood, taken after dendritic cell vaccination. The receptors originated from a human donor with glioblastoma.

This clone was picked up one time. The CDR3 nucleotides read TGTGCCAGCTCACCTACAGGGTTGGGTCAGCCCCAGCATTTT. It yields the protein CASSPTGLGQPQHF. This chain uses TRBV18 with TRBJ1-5; D is possibly TRBD1 (6 bases). The CDR3 runs 14 residues. V lost 3 bases to trimming and J lost 6 bases, with 12 bases between them. Germline CDR1 reads KGHSH; CDR2 reads LQKENI.

For this clone: The same CDR3 arises from other DNA sequences in this sample as well. The chain has TRBV7-8 and TRBJ2-7; D may be TRBD1 (5 bases). V was cut by 0 bases and J by 5 bases, with 8 bases left in between. In germline, CDR1 is SGHVS, CDR2 FQNEAQ. CDR3 length: 13 amino acids. In nucleotides, the CDR3 is TGTGCCAGCAGCTTAGCAATAGGGGACGAGCAGTACTTC. Translating gives CASSLAIGDEQYF.

The chain uses TRBV7-8 and TRBJ2-1, with TRBD1 identical over 7 bases. Germline CDR1 and CDR2: SGHVS and FQNEAQ. Trimming cost V 4 bases and J 8 bases; bases outside gene matches: 2. This CDR3 is built from 12 residues. CDR3 coding DNA: TGTGCCAGCAGCTCTACAGGGGATGAGCAGTTCTTC. Amino acid sequence: CASSSTGDEQFF.

This clone was seen a few times. The chain employs TRBV30 and TRBJ1-5, with 12 bases identical to TRBD1. This CDR3 is 16 amino acids long. J was trimmed by 8 bases and V by 2 bases; bases with no gene match: 10. CDR1 GTSNPN and CDR2 SVGIG come from the germline V gene (reference sequence). The CDR3 DNA reads TGTGCCTGGAGTCCAAGGGGGACAGGGGGCAACGAGCCCCAGCATTTT. Translation: CAWSPRGTGGNEPQHF.